This T cell receptor beta chain is drawn from a study of glioma-infiltrating T cells. TCR alpha and beta CDR3 regions were amplified from RNA using iRepertoire nested multiplex PCR. From the multiplex PCR reads, TCRdb called clonotypes with MiXCR, one entry per CDR3 protein. This table holds about 130,000 distinct CDR3 sequences, around 25% found once. Comments on this clonotype: A much larger clone is a single base away; this may be a read error.

V was pared by 6 bases and J by 8 bases, with 19 bases between. The CDR3 contains 14 residues. Germline loops: CDR1 SGHTA, CDR2 FQGNSA. V usage is TRBV7-2 and J usage is TRBJ1-2; D call uncertain. The sequence was obtained from a human donor with low-grade glioma or glioblastoma, undergoing nonglioma brain surgery, or in good health (not recorded which). Sequencing input: glioma tissue, nonneoplastic brain tissue, or PBMCs (not recorded which). This CDR3 reads CASSENGWVEGYTF. The CDR3 coding sequence is TGTGCCAGCAGTGAGAACGGTTGGGTTGAAGGCTACACCTTC.